Following are 20 T cell receptor beta chains from one sample sequenced in a study of regulatory T cells in long-lasting Graves disease. Time point indicated: persistent/refractory GD, antithyroid drugs over 5 years with positive TRAb. The TCR library was made from RNA extracted from PBMCs. Investigators prepared the TCR beta libraries by applying iRepertoire HTBI primers and Arm-PCR of CDR3 regions. TCRdb re-derived calls from the multiplex PCR reads in MiXCR, one entry per CDR3 protein. Of 360,000 or so distinct CDR3 sequences in the sample, roughly 20% were seen once. The sequenced sample was peripheral blood mononuclear cells (PBMCs), obtained when the disease was refractory, from a patient treated with antithyroid drugs. The receptors stem from a woman aged 40 to 55 with Graves disease.

This clonotype was detected only a few times. The rearrangement joins TRBV15 to TRBJ1-3; the D is unclear. The ends were cut back, 0 bases at V and 0 bases at J, with 12 bases in the middle. There are 17 residues in the CDR3. Germline assignment: CDR1 LNHNV and CDR2 YYDKDF (reference sequence). CDR3: CATSRDRGKTSGNTIYF. CDR3 sequence (DNA): TGTGCCACCAGCAGAGATAGAGGCAAAACCTCTGGAAACACCATATATTTT. Complete variable domain (other parts from reference TRBV15 and TRBJ1-3): DAMVIQNPRYQVTQFGKPVTLSCSQTLNHNVMYWYQQKSSQAPKLLFHYYDKDFNNEADTPDNFQSRRPNTSFCFLDIRSPGLGDTAMYLCATSRDRGKTSGNTIYFGEGSWLTVV.

This clonotype was seen only a few times. V gene TRBV11-2 combines with J gene TRBJ2-7, with 7 bases aligning to TRBD2. V dropped 5 bases and J dropped 1; count of bases not matched to a gene: 5. The CDR3 spans 14 residues. The germline CDR1 and CDR2 sequences are SGHAT and FQNNGV. CDR3 coding DNA: TGTGCCAGCAGCACACTAGCGAAGTCCTACGAGCAGTACTTC. Protein product: CASSTLAKSYEQYF.

The rearrangement joins TRBV2 to TRBJ1-4; D is unclear. V lost 9 bases, J lost 5 bases, and 10 bases lay in between. The V gene's germline CDR1 is SNHLY and CDR2 FYNNEI. The CDR3 covers 12 residues. This CDR3 is CASRSLNEKLFF. Here the CDR3 DNA reads TGTGCCAGTCGGAGCCTCAATGAAAAACTGTTTTTT.

This clonotype was observed many times. DNA for the CDR3: TGTGCCAGCAGTTTAGGGGCTTTCTTT. Its translation is CASSLGAFF. V and J are TRBV28 and TRBJ1-1; no firm D call. Germline CDR1 is MDHEN and CDR2 is SYDVKM. The ends were cut back, 2 bases at V and 11 bases at J, with 3 bases in the middle. The CDR3 sequence is 9 residues long. Together with reference TRBV28 and TRBJ1-1, the CDR3 gives the full variable domain: DVKVTQSSRYLVKRTGEKVFLECVQDMDHENMFWYRQDPGLGLRLIYFSYDVKMKEKGDIPEGYSVSREKKERFSLILESASTNQTSMYLCASSLGAFFGQGTRLTVV.

The chain carries TRBV28 and TRBJ2-7; TRBD2 might be the D (6 bases). The CDR3 has 13 residues. Deletions cut 6 bases from V and 3 bases from J, with 12 bases between. Germline CDR1 MDHEN, CDR2 SYDVKM. The CDR3 reads CASSVAVYYEQYF. The CDR3 DNA is TGTGCCAGCAGCGTAGCGGTATACTACGAGCAGTACTTC.

The table lists this clonotype with a few counts. The chain links TRBV28 to TRBJ1-5; D not resolved. Germline V gene sequence: CDR1 MDHEN, CDR2 SYDVKM. The CDR3 covers 16 residues. V lost 2 bases to trimming and J lost 4 bases, with 15 bases between them. The CDR3 sequence is CASSLDRVQVNQPQHF. As DNA, the CDR3 is TGTGCCAGCAGTTTAGATCGGGTGCAAGTGAATCAGCCCCAGCATTTT.

This clonotype was observed a few times. The chain employs TRBV29-1 and TRBJ2-5; tentatively, D is TRBD1 (5 bases). The V end was cut by 4 bases, the J end by 4 bases, with 13 bases between. The CDR3 has 13 residues. The germline V gene encodes CDR1 SQVTM and CDR2 ANQGSEA. Here the CDR3 reads CSVVRGIRETQYF. The CDR3 DNA is TGCAGCGTTGTAAGGGGAATCAGAGAGACCCAGTACTTC.

The chain employs TRBV7-6 and TRBJ2-5, with D maybe TRBD2 (6 bases). The CDR3 sequence is 15 residues long. Germline V lookup: CDR1 SGHVS, CDR2 FNYEAQ. Trimming stripped 7 bases from V and 9 bases from J, with 24 bases between. CDR3 bases: TGTGCCAGCAACTCTTTAATGGGAGGCGTCACGGCCCAGTACTTC. Amino acids: CASNSLMGGVTAQYF. Full variable domain (missing parts from reference TRBV7-6 and TRBJ2-5): GAGVSQSPRYKVTKRGQDVALRCDPISGHVSLYWYRQALGQGPEFLTYFNYEAQQDKSGLPNDRFSAERPEGSISTLTIQRTEQRDSAMYRCASNSLMGGVTAQYFGPGTRLLVL.

This clonotype appeared many times. The chain recombines TRBV28 with TRBJ1-1; 8 nucleotides line up with TRBD1. Germline V CDR1 and CDR2: MDHEN, SYDVKM. The V and J ends lost 5 bases and 4 bases, in that order; junction bases with no gene match: 6. The CDR3 has 14 amino acids. This CDR3 reads CASSLTGVGTEAFF. CDR3 sequence (DNA): TGTGCCAGCAGTCTGACAGGGGTGGGCACTGAAGCTTTCTTT.

This clonotype turned up a few times. This chain uses TRBV20-1 with TRBJ1-1; tentative D call: TRBD1 (6 bases). V dropped 1 base and J dropped 12 bases, with 15 bases sitting between them. The CDR3 is made up of 12 amino acids. Germline-derived CDR1 and CDR2 are DFQATT and SNEGSKA (reference sequence). The CDR3 sequence: CSARGAGGGTFF. CDR3 sequence (DNA): TGCAGTGCTAGAGGGGCCGGAGGGGGAACTTTCTTT.

This clonotype came up a few times. V is TRBV7-9 and J is TRBJ1-6, with D unresolved. Germline V lookup: CDR1 SEHNR, CDR2 FQNEAQ (reference sequence). The CDR3 consists of 18 residues. V was pared by 0 bases and J by 1 base, with 13 bases between. CDR3 sequence (DNA): TGTGCCAGCAGCTTAGCGCGGCCAGGCGGGTCCTATAATTCACCCCTCCACTTT. As protein: CASSLARPGGSYNSPLHF.

In its sample, this clonotype was seen a few times. The chain recombines TRBV7-8 with TRBJ2-2, with a weak D call TRBD2 (5 bases). V was clipped by 4 bases and J by 0 bases, with 18 bases between them. CDR3 length: 18 residues. Germline V gene sequence: CDR1 SGHVS, CDR2 FQNEAQ. This CDR3 reads CASSWDRDHGANTGELFF. The CDR3 DNA sequence: TGTGCCAGCAGCTGGGATCGAGACCACGGGGCGAACACCGGGGAGCTGTTTTTT. The complete variable domain, with remaining parts taken from reference TRBV7-8 and TRBJ2-2, reads GAGVSQSPRYKVAKRGQDVALRCDPISGHVSLFWYQQALGQGPEFLTYFQNEAQLDKSGLPSDRFFAERPEGSVSTLKIQRTQQEDSAVYLCASSWDRDHGANTGELFFGEGSRLTVL.

This clonotype was counted ten times or more. This rearrangement joins TRBV7-8 to TRBJ1-5; D is unresolved. The V end was cut by 1 base, the J end by 5 bases, with 9 bases between. Germline lookup yields CDR1 SGHVS and CDR2 FQNEAQ. CDR3 size: 14 residues. The DNA of the CDR3 is TGTGCCAGCAGCTTAGATGGCCCATATCAGCCCCAGCATTTT. As protein: CASSLDGPYQPQHF.

The chain uses TRBV2 and TRBJ2-3; 14 bases agree with TRBD2. Germline CDR1 reads SNHLY; CDR2 reads FYNNEI. Losses at the gene ends were 5 bases for V and 5 bases for J; bases not matched to a gene: 6. This CDR3 has 16 residues. CDR3 in amino acids: CASSRTSGRSEDTQYF. The CDR3 DNA reads as TGTGCCAGCAGTCGGACTAGCGGGAGGTCGGAAGATACGCAGTATTTT.

Ten or more counts support this clonotype. The chain carries TRBV28 and TRBJ1-1; D is unresolved. The V gene's germline CDR1 is MDHEN and CDR2 SYDVKM. The CDR3 runs 14 residues. V was shortened by 5 bases and J by 8 bases, with 18 bases between the two germline ends. The chain's CDR3 is CASSKTGPPLEAFF. The DNA for the CDR3 is TGTGCCAGCAGTAAAACCGGGCCCCCTCTGGAAGCTTTCTTT.

Worth noting for this clonotype: Possible read error: a much larger clone is one base away. Here the CDR3 omits its conserved ending phenylalanine or tryptophan, so a read error is the likely source. V usage is TRBV28 and J usage is TRBJ1-5; D unresolved. Germline assignment: CDR1 MDHEN and CDR2 SYDVKM. The CDR3 loop spans 14 amino acids. V was trimmed by 3 bases and J by 7 bases, leaving 13 bases between them. CDR3 amino acids: CASSFRTLVQPQHS. The DNA of the CDR3 is TGTGCCAGCAGTTTTAGGACCCTCGTGCAGCCCCAGCATTCT.

This clonotype has at least ten counts. The chain links TRBV28 to TRBJ1-1; 9 nucleotides match TRBD1. The CDR3 consists of 17 residues. The V segment lost 3 bases and the J segment 3 bases; nucleotides outside the gene matches: 11. Germline CDR1 reads MDHEN; CDR2 reads SYDVKM. CDR3 in DNA: TGTGCCAGCAGTTTCCCGAGAACAGGGGGCCCGGACACTGAAGCTTTCTTT. Residues: CASSFPRTGGPDTEAFF.

This clonotype was seen many times. The genes are TRBV2 and TRBJ2-7, with TRBD1 as a possible D gene (6 bases). The ends were cut back, 9 bases at V and 2 bases at J, with 14 bases in the middle. CDR3 length equals 13 residues. CDR1 and CDR2 (germline): SNHLY, FYNNEI. Written as DNA, the CDR3 is TGTGCCAGTGTCCAGGGGATCACCTACGAGCAGTACTTC. It translates to CASVQGITYEQYF.

This clonotype was detected ten times or more. The chain couples TRBV6-1 to TRBJ2-7, with D unclear. V lost 10 bases, J lost 5 bases, and 15 bases lay in between. The CDR3 has 12 amino acids. Germline lookup yields CDR1 MNHNS and CDR2 SASEGT. Here the CDR3 DNA reads TGTGCCACCTCCAGAAAGGGTGACGAGCAGTACTTC. It specifies CATSRKGDEQYF.

This clonotype was detected many times. The chain couples TRBV20-1 to TRBJ1-4; tentatively, D is TRBD1 (5 bases). V was clipped by 6 bases and J by 8 bases, with 19 bases between them. Germline loops: CDR1 DFQATT, CDR2 SNEGSKA (reference sequence). The CDR3 has 14 amino acids. The CDR3 sequence is CSALQLGGGEKLFF. The CDR3 DNA is TGCAGTGCCCTACAACTGGGCGGGGGGGAAAAACTGTTTTTT.